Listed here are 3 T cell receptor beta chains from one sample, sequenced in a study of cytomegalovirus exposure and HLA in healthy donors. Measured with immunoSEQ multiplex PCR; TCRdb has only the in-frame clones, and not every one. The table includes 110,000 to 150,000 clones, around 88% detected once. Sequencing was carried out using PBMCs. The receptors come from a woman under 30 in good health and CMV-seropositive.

The DNA of the CDR3 is TGTGCCAGCAGTTTATCAGGAGCGGAGTGGATCTATGGCTACACCTTC. As protein: CASSLSGAEWIYGYTF. The chain links TRBV27 to TRBJ1-2; D not certain. V shed 0 bases and J shed 4 bases, with 15 bases lying between them. Germline V gives CDR1 MNHEY, CDR2 SMNVEV (reference sequence). This CDR3 region has 16 residues.

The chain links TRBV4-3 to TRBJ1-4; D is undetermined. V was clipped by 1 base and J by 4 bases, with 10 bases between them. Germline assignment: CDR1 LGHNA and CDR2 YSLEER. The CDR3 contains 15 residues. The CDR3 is CASSQVHGLNEKLFF. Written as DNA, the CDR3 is TGCGCCAGCAGCCAAGTTCACGGTCTTAATGAAAAACTGTTTTTT.

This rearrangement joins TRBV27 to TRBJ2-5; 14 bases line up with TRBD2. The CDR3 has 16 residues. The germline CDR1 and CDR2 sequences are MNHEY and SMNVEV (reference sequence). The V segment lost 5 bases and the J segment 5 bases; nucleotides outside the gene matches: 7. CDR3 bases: TGTGCCAGCAGTCAGGGACTAGCGGGAGATGGGGAGACCCAGTACTTC. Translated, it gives CASSQGLAGDGETQYF.